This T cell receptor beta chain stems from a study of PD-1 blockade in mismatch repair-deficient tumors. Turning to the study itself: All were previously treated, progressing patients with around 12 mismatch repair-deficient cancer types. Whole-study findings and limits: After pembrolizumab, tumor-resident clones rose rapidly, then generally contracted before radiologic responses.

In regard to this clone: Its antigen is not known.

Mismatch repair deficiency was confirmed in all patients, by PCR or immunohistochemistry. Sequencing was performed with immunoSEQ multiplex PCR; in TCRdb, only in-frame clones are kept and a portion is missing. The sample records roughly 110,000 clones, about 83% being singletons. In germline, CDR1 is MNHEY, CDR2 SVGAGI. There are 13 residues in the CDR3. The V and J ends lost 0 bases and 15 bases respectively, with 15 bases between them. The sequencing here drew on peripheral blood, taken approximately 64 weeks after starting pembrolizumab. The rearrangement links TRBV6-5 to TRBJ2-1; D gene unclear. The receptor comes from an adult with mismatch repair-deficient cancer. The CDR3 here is CASSYSTIRPRFF. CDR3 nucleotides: TGTGCCAGCAGTTACTCTACGATAAGGCCCCGGTTCTTC.